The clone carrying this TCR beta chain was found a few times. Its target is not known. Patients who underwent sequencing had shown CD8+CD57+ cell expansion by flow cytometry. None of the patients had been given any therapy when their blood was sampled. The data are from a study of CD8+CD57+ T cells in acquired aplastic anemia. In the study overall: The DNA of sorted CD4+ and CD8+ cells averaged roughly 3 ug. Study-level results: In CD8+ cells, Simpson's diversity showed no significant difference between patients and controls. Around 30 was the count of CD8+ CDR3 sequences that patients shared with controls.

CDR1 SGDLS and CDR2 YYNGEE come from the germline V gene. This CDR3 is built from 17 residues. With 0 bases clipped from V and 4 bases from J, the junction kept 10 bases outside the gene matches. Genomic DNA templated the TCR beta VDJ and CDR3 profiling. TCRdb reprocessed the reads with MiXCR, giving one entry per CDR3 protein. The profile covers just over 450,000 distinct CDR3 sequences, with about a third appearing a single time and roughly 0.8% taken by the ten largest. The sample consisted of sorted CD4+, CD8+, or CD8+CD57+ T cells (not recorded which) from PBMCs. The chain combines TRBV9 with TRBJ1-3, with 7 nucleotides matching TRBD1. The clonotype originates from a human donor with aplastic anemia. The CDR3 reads CASSVVGTAVSGNTIYF. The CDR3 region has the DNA TGTGCCAGCAGCGTAGTCGGGACAGCCGTCTCCGGAAACACCATATATTTT. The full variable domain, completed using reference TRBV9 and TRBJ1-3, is DSGVTQTPKHLITATGQRVTLRCSPRSGDLSVYWYQQSLDQGLQFLIQYYNGEERAKGNILERFSAQQFPDLHSELNLSSLELGDSALYFCASSVVGTAVSGNTIYFGEGSWLTVV.